This T cell receptor beta chain was sequenced for a study of T cells in narcolepsy. At the level of the study: Enrolled donors included narcolepsy type 1 or type 2 patients and healthy controls.

Assay: immunoSEQ multiplex PCR; the TCRdb copy retains only in-frame clones and omits some. The profile shows approximately 23,000 clones, approximately 85% of them singletons. Concerning this clone: Its antigen remains unidentified.

The ends were cut back, 1 base at V and 2 bases at J, with 4 bases in the middle. This CDR3 is built from 13 residues. The germline V gene has CDR1 SGHVS and CDR2 FQNEAQ. Study observations and caveats: In some patient and control memory CD4+ samples, autoreactive clones were absent.

Sequenced: memory (CD45RA-) CD4+ T cells from blood. This sequence joins TRBV7-8 and TRBJ2-3, with unresolved D. This receptor was obtained from a human donor in good health. Here the CDR3 DNA reads TGTGCCAGCAGCTTAGGGTCCACAGATACGCAGTATTTT. This encodes CASSLGSTDTQYF.